The clone carrying this T cell receptor (beta chain) has just a few counts. Its antigen is currently unknown. This entry belongs to a study of human T cells and chemical hapten exposure. Study-level background: The upper back received 0.01% DPC by patch testing, with results read at 6 days. Study-level findings and limits: As patch test score rose, PT1 expanded TCR counts tended to rise as well.

Time point described: patch test 2, 6 weeks after DPC sensitization. Treatment described: therapeutic diphenylcyclopropenone sensitization with weekly scalp DPC. Alopecia patients, 18 to 70 years old and DPC-suitable, served as donors. After removal of 4 bases from V and 8 bases from J, the junction contained 12 bases not matched to a gene. Per germline, CDR1 MNHEY and CDR2 SVGAGI. CDR3 length: 15 residues. The library gave individual cDNA molecules unique molecular identifiers. TCRdb called the RACE reads again in MiXCR, with one record for every CDR3 protein. This sample has about 380,000 distinct CDR3 sequences, with more than 5% found just once.

The chain recombines TRBV6-5 with TRBJ1-2, with 8 bases matching TRBD1. The input for sequencing was whole blood, taken in connection with sensitization to the hapten diphenylcyclopropenone (DPC). The receptor comes from a woman aged 18-29 years with alopecia areata. Some clones in this sample may be carry-over from other donors' samples. The CDR3 coding sequence is TGTGCCAGCAGTTCCCCCCAGGGGGCGCGAGGCGGCTACACCTTC. Residues: CASSSPQGARGGYTF.